A single sample is the source of the 8 T cell receptor beta chains below, sequenced in a study of blood T cell repertoires in COVID-19. The repertoire was sequenced with immunoSEQ multiplex PCR; TCRdb's copy has only in-frame clones and lacks some. This sample has 94,000 or so clones; 80% to 90% occur once, and the top ten carry roughly 8.1%. The sequenced sample consisted of peripheral blood. Every receptor here comes from a woman in her 70s with acute or convalescent COVID-19.

This chain links TRBV7-9 with TRBJ2-1, with 11 bases lining up with TRBD2. Germline-derived CDR1 and CDR2 are SEHNR and FQNEAQ (reference sequence). V shed 3 bases and J 7 bases; nucleotides not matched to a gene: 14. The CDR3 is 18 residues long. CDR3 in DNA: TGTGCCAGCAGCTTCCTTAGCGGGAGGGCTGCCGGTTATAATGAGCAGTTCTTC. Amino acids: CASSFLSGRAAGYNEQFF.

V gene TRBV18 combines with J gene TRBJ1-4, with 8 bases matching TRBD1. Germline V CDR1 and CDR2: KGHSH, LQKENI. The trim removed 3 bases at V and 5 bases at J, leaving 5 bases unmatched. The CDR3 consists of 15 residues. The CDR3 sequence is CASSPSGTGNEKLFF. The CDR3 DNA sequence: TGTGCCAGCTCACCCTCCGGGACAGGAAATGAAAAACTGTTTTTT.

The V gene is TRBV2, the J gene TRBJ2-3; a possible D gene is TRBD2 (5 bases). Trimming removed 1 base at V and 1 base at J, with 6 bases between. This CDR3 is 14 amino acids long. Looked up from germline, CDR1 is SNHLY and CDR2 is FYNNEI. The CDR3 sequence: CASSEELGTDTQYF. Written as DNA, the CDR3 is TGTGCCAGCAGTGAAGAACTAGGCACAGATACGCAGTATTTT.

The chain couples TRBV10-1 to TRBJ2-3; the D is unclear. Germline V gives CDR1 WNHNN, CDR2 SYGVQD (reference sequence). The CDR3 runs 12 residues. V lost 8 bases and J 0 bases, leaving 6 bases between the germline ends. DNA of the CDR3: TGCGCCAGCGGAGTTAGCACAGATACGCAGTATTTT. Translated: CASGVSTDTQYF.

This clone was detected only once. This chain connects TRBV9 to TRBJ1-3, with 8 bases identical to TRBD1. With V trimmed by 0 bases and J by 0 bases, 2 bases remained unmatched. CDR3 length: 16 residues. CDR1 is SGDLS, CDR2 YYNGEE, per germline. The CDR3 sequence: CASSVGQGPSGNTIYF. In DNA form, the CDR3 reads TGTGCCAGCAGCGTAGGACAGGGGCCCTCTGGAAACACCATATATTTT.

The chain employs TRBV5-6 and TRBJ1-6; the D is unclear. CDR1 is SGHDT and CDR2 is YYEEEE in the germline V gene. The CDR3 totals 17 residues. Trimming pared 0 bases from V and 1 base from J, leaving 11 bases between. CDR3 region: CASSLVSGRSYNSPLHF. The CDR3 DNA sequence: TGTGCCAGCAGCTTGGTCTCAGGAAGATCCTATAATTCACCCCTCCACTTT.

V gene TRBV7-9 combines with J gene TRBJ2-2; D is possibly TRBD2 (5 bases). Germline V gene lookup returns CDR1 SEHNR and CDR2 FQNEAQ (reference sequence). Trimming pared 5 bases from V and 6 bases from J, leaving 7 bases between. This CDR3 spans 12 amino acids. CDR3 coding DNA: TGTGCCAGCAGCCCACTAGCCGGGGAGCTGTTTTTT. This gives the protein CASSPLAGELFF. The variable domain in full, with the rest retrieved from reference TRBV7-9 and TRBJ2-2, is DTGVSQNPRHKITKRGQNVTFRCDPISEHNRLYWYRQTLGQGPEFLTYFQNEAQLEKSRLLSDRFSAERPKGSFSTLEIQRTEQGDSAMYLCASSPLAGELFFGEGSRLTVL.

The V gene is TRBV12-3 or TRBV12-4, the J gene TRBJ2-7, with D tentatively TRBD1 (5 bases). This CDR3 comprises 13 residues. V lost 6 bases, J lost 5 bases, and 14 bases lay in between. The CDR3 sequence is CASRLDSFDEQYF. For the CDR3, the DNA is TGTGCCAGCAGACTCGACAGTTTCGACGAGCAGTACTTC.